The 15 T cell receptor beta chains reported below all come from one sample, sequenced in a study of control samples from healthy donors and cancer patients. The assay was immunoSEQ multiplex PCR, and TCRdb's table has in-frame clones only and misses some. The sample carries 70,000 to 80,000 clones, about 90% recorded once. Sample: blood. The receptors were gathered from a woman in her forties or fifties in good health.

This chain joins TRBV6-6 and TRBJ1-2, with D perhaps TRBD1 (5 bases). The CDR3 has 12 residues. V lost 8 bases, J lost 8 bases, and 15 bases lay in between. Germline CDR1 and CDR2: MNHNY and SVGAGI (reference sequence). CDR3 nucleotides: TGTGCCAGCTCCGGTGGGGCGGGGGGCTACACCTTC. Translated, it gives CASSGGAGGYTF.

The chain has TRBV7-9 and TRBJ2-2, with 7 bases aligning to TRBD1. CDR3 length: 14 residues. The germline V gene encodes CDR1 SEHNR and CDR2 FQNEAQ (reference sequence). Unmatched junction bases numbered 9, after V lost 6 bases and J lost 8 bases. For the CDR3, the DNA is TGTGCCAGCAGGCAAGAGACAGGGAAAGGGGAGCTGTTTTTT. This gives the protein CASRQETGKGELFF.

The table lists this clone with a count of one. J is TRBJ2-5 and V is TRBV27; TRBD1 might be the D (7 bases). The length of the CDR3 is 14 residues. Per germline, CDR1 MNHEY and CDR2 SMNVEV (reference sequence). Trimming took 6 bases from V and 5 from J, leaving 16 bases between them. The CDR3 sequence is CASSLRGTGETQYF. CDR3 DNA sequence: TGTGCCAGCAGCCTCAGGGGGACTGGGGAGACCCAGTACTTC.

The V and J genes are TRBV19 and TRBJ1-2; D gene uncertain. Trimming cost V 7 bases and J 3 bases, with 15 bases left between them. The germline gives CDR1 LNHDA, CDR2 SQIVND (reference sequence). The CDR3 extends over 14 amino acids. This CDR3 reads CASNTLVGDYGYTF. The CDR3 nucleotides are TGTGCCAGTAACACATTAGTAGGAGACTATGGCTACACCTTC.

The gene calls are TRBV28 and TRBJ1-5, with D unresolved. The V gene lost 10 bases and the J gene lost 5 bases, with 12 bases spanning the gap. Per germline, CDR1 MDHEN and CDR2 SYDVKM. The CDR3 covers 12 residues. The CDR3 nucleotides read TGTGCCACCCGAGGTAGTGATCAGCCCCAGCATTTT. Amino acids: CATRGSDQPQHF.

The chain has TRBV14 and TRBJ1-1; 8 positions agree with TRBD1. Germline lookup yields CDR1 SGHDN and CDR2 FVKESK. J lost 1 base, V lost 4 bases, and 11 bases had no gene match. This CDR3 is built from 17 residues. The CDR3 reads CASSRFSGGSSNTEAFF. The CDR3 nucleotides are TGTGCCAGCAGCCGGTTTTCAGGGGGCTCTTCGAACACTGAAGCTTTCTTT.

The chain carries TRBV9 and TRBJ1-3, with D possibly being TRBD1 (6 bases). The germline CDR1 and CDR2 sequences are SGDLS and YYNGEE. Trimming cost V 2 bases and J 0 bases, with 9 bases left between them. This CDR3 is built from 15 residues. The CDR3 loop is CASSVTGLSGNTIYF. DNA for the CDR3: TGTGCCAGCAGCGTTACAGGGCTCTCTGGAAACACCATATATTTT.

The chain is built from TRBV5-8 and TRBJ2-1; 7 bases match TRBD2. CDR1 and CDR2 from the germline V gene are SGHTS and YDEGEE. Trimming took 8 bases from V and 14 from J; bases not matched to a gene: 22. This CDR3 is built from 15 residues. The chain's CDR3 is CARGGEWGREGMEFF. The CDR3 nucleotides read TGTGCCAGGGGAGGTGAATGGGGGAGGGAAGGAATGGAGTTCTTC.

The V and J genes are TRBV15 and TRBJ2-3; 12 bases map to TRBD2. The germline V gene encodes CDR1 LNHNV and CDR2 YYDKDF (reference sequence). The CDR3 length is 17 residues. Trimming removed 3 bases from V and 0 bases from J; junction bases left unmatched: 4. The CDR3 DNA reads TGTGCCACCAGCAGCTCAGGACTAGCGGGGAGCACAGATACGCAGTATTTT. Translated, it gives CATSSSGLAGSTDTQYF. The entire variable domain, with the rest obtained from reference TRBV15 and TRBJ2-3, is as follows: DAMVIQNPRYQVTQFGKPVTLSCSQTLNHNVMYWYQQKSSQAPKLLFHYYDKDFNNEADTPDNFQSRRPNTSFCFLDIRSPGLGDTAMYLCATSSSGLAGSTDTQYFGPGTRLTVL.

In its sample, this clone was seen a few times. The chain combines TRBV5-4 with TRBJ2-1; D unclear. V was pared by 0 bases and J by 5 bases, with 3 bases between. The CDR3 is made up of 12 amino acids. The V gene's germline CDR1 is SGHNT and CDR2 YYREEE (reference sequence). The CDR3 DNA sequence: TGTGCCAGCAGCTTGGTAAACAATGAGCAGTTCTTC. Encoded protein: CASSLVNNEQFF.

The genes are TRBV6-2 or TRBV6-3 and TRBJ1-1, with a tentative D call TRBD1 (5 bases). Germline loops: CDR1 MNHEY, CDR2 SVGEGT. V was trimmed by 2 bases and J by 4 bases, leaving 8 bases between them. The CDR3 is made up of 13 amino acids. The CDR3, as DNA: TGTGCCAGCAGTTACGTTAGGGGCACTGAAGCTTTCTTT. This sequence encodes CASSYVRGTEAFF.

The count of this clone is one. The V call is TRBV27, the J call TRBJ2-1; tentatively, D is TRBD1 (6 bases). Germline lookup yields CDR1 MNHEY and CDR2 SMNVEV (reference sequence). The CDR3 extends over 11 amino acids. V lost 6 bases and J lost 8, with 8 bases in between. The CDR3 spells CASRQGHEQFF. For the CDR3, the DNA is TGTGCCAGCAGACAGGGCCATGAGCAGTTCTTC.

The chain has TRBV7-9 and TRBJ2-2, with 7 positions matching TRBD2. This CDR3 region has 17 residues. V lost 5 bases, J lost 8 bases, and 17 bases stayed unmatched. The germline V gene encodes CDR1 SEHNR and CDR2 FQNEAQ (reference sequence). The CDR3 sequence: CASSTPEREVGMGELFF. CDR3 nucleotide sequence: TGTGCCAGCAGCACCCCCGAACGGGAGGTCGGCATGGGGGAGCTGTTTTTT.

This chain joins TRBV19 and TRBJ2-3; the D is unclear. CDR3 length: 13 amino acids. The germline CDR1 and CDR2 sequences are LNHDA and SQIVND (reference sequence). V was trimmed by 4 bases and J by 7 bases, leaving 12 bases between them. The CDR3 region has the DNA TGTGCCAGTAGTAACCCCTCCTTACATACGCAGTATTTT. Protein product: CASSNPSLHTQYF.

This chain uses TRBV28 with TRBJ2-3; a weak D match, TRBD2 (7 bases). The CDR3 length is 14 residues. V lost 2 bases and J 3 bases, leaving 9 bases between the germline ends. Germline V CDR1 and CDR2: MDHEN, SYDVKM. CDR3 sequence: CASSLGGATDTQYF. The CDR3 region has the DNA TGTGCCAGCAGTTTAGGGGGGGCTACAGATACGCAGTATTTT.